A single sample is the source of the 2 T cell receptor beta chains below, sequenced in a study of control samples from healthy donors and cancer patients. Sequencing was performed with immunoSEQ multiplex PCR; in TCRdb, only in-frame clones are kept and a portion is missing. The sample comprises more than 85,000 clones, roughly nine tenths of which are singletons, and 3.5% to 4.5% rests with the top ten. The sample taken for sequencing was blood. The receptors stem from a human donor in good health. The donor label of this sample is uncertain.

The rearrangement links TRBV5-1 to TRBJ1-5, with D uncertain. This CDR3 comprises 14 residues. V lost 0 bases to trimming and J lost 6 bases, with 10 bases between them. Germline V gene data show CDR1 as SGHRS and CDR2 as YFSETQ. CDR3 amino acids: CASSLGVDTQPQHF. In nucleotides, the CDR3 is TGCGCCAGCAGCTTGGGAGTCGACACTCAGCCCCAGCATTTT. The variable domain in full, completed from reference TRBV5-1 and TRBJ1-5, reads KAGVTQTPRYLIKTRGQQVTLSCSPISGHRSVSWYQQTPGQGLQFLFEYFSETQRNKGNFPGRFSGRQFSNSRSEMNVSTLELGDSALYLCASSLGVDTQPQHFGDGTRLSIL.

This rearrangement joins TRBV15 to TRBJ1-1, with D unclear. The CDR3 spans 14 residues. Germline CDR1 is LNHNV and CDR2 is YYDKDF (reference sequence). The V gene lost 5 bases and the J gene lost 7 bases, with 17 bases spanning the gap. The CDR3 DNA reads TGTGCCACCAGCGGTGTGAATGAAGGCGTTGAAGCTTTCTTT. Residues: CATSGVNEGVEAFF.